This is a list of T cell receptor beta chains from one sample in a study of T cell responses to AZD1222 COVID-19 vaccine. The table came from immunoSEQ multiplex PCR; TCRdb's copy has only in-frame clones and leaves some out. The sample includes roughly 100,000 clones, more than 75% of them seen just once. Specimen: peripheral blood, collected on day 0 of AZD1222 vaccination. The source of these receptors is an adult in good health. Both conserved end residues are part of each CDR3. A D gene is named only where the DNA matches it firmly. Only part of the rows carry a size: once, few, many, or a class if the clone is expanded.

V gene	D gene	J gene	clone size	CDR3 protein	CDR3 DNA
TRBV6-1	NA	TRBJ1-5	NA	CASSEAGSNQPQHF	TGTGCCAGCAGTGAAGCGGGTAGCAATCAGCCCCAGCATTTT
TRBV11-2	NA	TRBJ1-4	once	CASSPGRFNEKLFF	TGTGCCAGCAGCCCAGGGCGGTTTAATGAAAAACTGTTTTTT
TRBV5-1	TRBD2	TRBJ2-3	NA	CASSSELAGTGTDTQYF	TGCGCCAGCAGCTCCGAACTAGCGGGAACGGGCACAGATACGCAGTATTTT
TRBV6-5	TRBD2	TRBJ2-7	NA	CASRASGGEQYF	TGTGCCAGCAGGGCCTCGGGGGGGGAGCAGTACTTC
TRBV7-8	TRBD2	TRBJ2-2	NA	CASSPYASGGANSGELFF	TGTGCCAGCAGCCCCTACGCTAGCGGGGGGGCAAACAGCGGGGAGCTGTTTTTT
TRBV11-2	NA	TRBJ1-1	NA	CASSLESQGRAFF	TGTGCCAGCAGCTTGGAATCGCAGGGAAGGGCTTTCTTT
TRBV19	TRBD1	TRBJ1-5	NA	CASSWTGGDSNQPQHF	TGTGCCAGTAGCTGGACAGGGGGGGATAGCAATCAGCCCCAGCATTTT
TRBV5-1	NA	TRBJ2-7	NA	CASSPDETGYEQYF	TGCGCCAGCAGCCCGGACGAGACAGGCTACGAGCAGTACTTC
TRBV27	NA	TRBJ1-3	few	CASSLNGAASGNTIYF	TGTGCCAGCAGTTTAAATGGGGCCGCCTCTGGAAACACCATATATTTT
TRBV12-3/TRBV12-4	NA	TRBJ2-2	NA	CASSFGRNGELFF	TGTGCCAGCAGTTTTGGACGAAACGGGGAGCTGTTTTTT
TRBV5-1	NA	TRBJ1-4	NA	CASSALPQNEKLFF	TGCGCCAGCAGCGCCTTACCCCAGAATGAAAAACTGTTTTTT
TRBV27	NA	TRBJ2-2	NA	CASSLSRQTNTGELFF	TGTGCCAGCAGTTTATCGCGACAGACGAACACCGGGGAGCTGTTTTTT
TRBV5-1	NA	TRBJ2-7	NA	CASSFDRNYEQYF	TGCGCCAGCAGCTTTGACAGGAACTACGAGCAGTACTTC
TRBV10-1	NA	TRBJ2-2	NA	CASTRNRAANTGELFF	TGCGCCAGCACCCGAAACAGGGCCGCGAACACCGGGGAGCTGTTTTTT
TRBV5-6	NA	TRBJ2-5	NA	CASSYTPKETQYF	TGTGCCAGCAGTTATACCCCTAAAGAGACCCAGTACTTC
TRBV7-8	NA	TRBJ2-7	NA	CASSAFISGTNFGLYF	TGTGCCAGCAGCGCCTTCATCTCCGGGACGAATTTCGGGCTGTACTTC
TRBV7-7	NA	TRBJ2-7	NA	CASSLDVGTSYEQYF	TGTGCTAGCAGCTTAGATGTCGGGACATCCTACGAGCAGTACTTC
TRBV7-9	NA	TRBJ2-5	few	CASSSTGTAYQETQYF	TGTGCCAGCAGCTCCACCGGGACGGCGTACCAAGAGACCCAGTACTTC
TRBV7-6	TRBD2	TRBJ2-2	NA	CASSLTTSGGKVPLFF	TGTGCCAGCAGCTTAACGACTAGCGGGGGTAAAGTACCGCTGTTTTTT
TRBV24-1	TRBD2	TRBJ2-3	NA	CATSDHPGTSEGADTQYF	TGTGCCACCAGTGATCACCCCGGGACTAGCGAGGGGGCAGATACGCAGTATTTT
TRBV15	NA	TRBJ2-7	NA	CATSRDHEQYF	TGTGCCACCAGCAGAGACCACGAGCAGTACTTC
TRBV7-2	TRBD2	TRBJ2-1	NA	CASSVKAGDHEQFF	TGTGCCAGCAGTGTGAAAGCGGGAGACCATGAGCAGTTCTTC